The clone carrying this TCR beta chain was recorded at least ten times. Its antigen is unknown. The data belong to a study of T cells after yellow fever vaccination. Notes on the study in general: Subsequent to the booster, the majority of primary-vaccination clones reappeared (approximately 95% CD4, about 90% CD8). Weaker overall, the secondary response nonetheless peaked faster (day 5 versus 15).

Generation of TCR cDNA used 5'RACE template switching (which added a universal primer site and UMIs). A single record per CDR3 protein comes from TCRdb applying MiXCR to the 5' RACE reads. The sample contains 110,000 or so distinct CDR3 sequences, about 7.8% of which appear only once. The CDR3 is made up of 14 amino acids. The germline V gene encodes CDR1 SGHTA and CDR2 FQGNSA. V was cut by 6 bases and J by 7 bases, with 17 bases left in between. The TCR was taken from a man aged 18 to 35 who received the YFV17D yellow fever vaccine. The source material was CD4+ T cells sorted from PBMCs, sampled about 49 days after the first yellow fever vaccination. V is TRBV7-2 and J is TRBJ2-3, with D perhaps TRBD1 or TRBD2 (5 bases each). CDR3 loop: CASSLGVKRHTQYF. DNA for the CDR3: TGTGCCAGCAGTCTAGGGGTCAAGCGGCATACGCAGTATTTT.